The source of this T cell receptor (beta chain) is a study of blood T cell repertoires in COVID-19. Turning to the study itself: PBMCs, B-cell-depleted T cells, or T cells provided the cDNA or gDNA that made up the material.

This clone has only one observation. The authors' processing: Reference gene primer amplification gave estimated nucleated cell counts. This table comes from immunoSEQ multiplex PCR, and its TCRdb copy is limited to in-frame clones, with some not included. V and J calls and clone size are those listed in that table; D and trimming were worked out from the DNA. In the table there are a few hundred thousand clones, approximately 83% of which are singletons. Material: peripheral blood. The source of this sequence is a man under 40 who had recovered from COVID-19.

The CDR3 DNA follows: TGTGCCAGCAGGAGTGTTGGGGGACAGGGGAATCAGCCCCAGCATTTT. Residues: CASRSVGGQGNQPQHF. The rearrangement uses TRBV28 and TRBJ1-5; 10 bases are a match to TRBD1. Trimming removed 6 bases from V and 4 bases from J; junction bases left unmatched: 9. Germline V gene sequence: CDR1 MDHEN, CDR2 SYDVKM. CDR3 length: 16 amino acids.